What follows is one TCR beta chain and its context. Antigen unknown. Template for every sorted-subset replicate PCR totaled around 210 ng DNA, roughly 30,000 T cell genomes. Some clones are missing from TCRdb's copy, which holds only in-frame ones; the method was immunoSEQ multiplex PCR. The sample contains roughly 640,000 clones, about 96% of which appear only once. V was shortened by 4 bases and J by 6 bases, with 9 bases between the two germline ends. Germline V gene sequence: CDR1 MNHNS, CDR2 SASEGT. The CDR3 loop spans 13 amino acids. The data originate from a study of shared clonotypes between healthy human individuals. Findings and limits, study-wide: Estimated richness values were generally larger in naive subsets than in memory subsets.

V and J are TRBV6-1 and TRBJ2-2; D gene uncertain. Sample: naive CD4+ T cells sorted from blood. The sample's subset: CD45RA+ positively selected. The source of this sequence is a woman aged 25 to 45 in good health. As DNA, the CDR3 is TGTGCCAGCAGTGTCTGGGGATCCGGGGAGCTGTTTTTT. Translating it yields CASSVWGSGELFF.